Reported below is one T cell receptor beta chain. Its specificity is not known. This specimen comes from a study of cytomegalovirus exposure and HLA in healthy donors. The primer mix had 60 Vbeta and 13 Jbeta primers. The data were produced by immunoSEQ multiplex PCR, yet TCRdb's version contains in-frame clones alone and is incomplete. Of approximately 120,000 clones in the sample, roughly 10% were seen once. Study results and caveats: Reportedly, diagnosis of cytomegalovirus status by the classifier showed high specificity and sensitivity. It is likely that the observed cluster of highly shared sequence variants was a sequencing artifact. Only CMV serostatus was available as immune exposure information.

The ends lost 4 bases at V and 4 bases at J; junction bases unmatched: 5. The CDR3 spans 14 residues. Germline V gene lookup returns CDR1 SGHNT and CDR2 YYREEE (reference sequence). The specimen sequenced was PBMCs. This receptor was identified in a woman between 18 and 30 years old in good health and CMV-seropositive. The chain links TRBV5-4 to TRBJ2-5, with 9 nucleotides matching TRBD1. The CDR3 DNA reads TGTGCCAGCAGCCCTGGGACAGGGCGAGAGACCCAGTACTTC. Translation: CASSPGTGRETQYF.